The 2 T cell receptor beta chains below come from one sample, sequenced in a study of blood T cell repertoires in COVID-19. Sequencing was performed with immunoSEQ multiplex PCR; in TCRdb, only in-frame clones are kept and a portion is missing. The sample has about 250,000 clones, 70% to 90% seen once. Sequenced sample: peripheral blood. These receptors came from a woman under 40 with COVID-19, enrolled during active disease.

CDR3 sequence: CSASTLHGAGETQYF. Written as DNA, the CDR3 is TGCAGTGCTAGTACTCTACATGGCGCGGGGGAGACCCAGTACTTC. The V and J genes are TRBV20-1 and TRBJ2-5, with a tentative D call TRBD2 (6 bases). The V and J ends lost 3 bases and 5 bases respectively, with 19 bases between them. The V gene's germline CDR1 is DFQATT and CDR2 SNEGSKA (reference sequence). The length of the CDR3 is 15 residues.

The genes are TRBV28 and TRBJ1-2; weak D call: TRBD1 (6 bases). The CDR3 has 15 residues. Germline CDR1 and CDR2: MDHEN and SYDVKM. Trimming stripped 6 bases from V and 3 bases from J, with 17 bases between. CDR3 in amino acids: CASRPEGTPDYGYTF. CDR3 coding DNA: TGTGCCAGCAGACCGGAAGGGACACCTGACTATGGCTACACCTTC.